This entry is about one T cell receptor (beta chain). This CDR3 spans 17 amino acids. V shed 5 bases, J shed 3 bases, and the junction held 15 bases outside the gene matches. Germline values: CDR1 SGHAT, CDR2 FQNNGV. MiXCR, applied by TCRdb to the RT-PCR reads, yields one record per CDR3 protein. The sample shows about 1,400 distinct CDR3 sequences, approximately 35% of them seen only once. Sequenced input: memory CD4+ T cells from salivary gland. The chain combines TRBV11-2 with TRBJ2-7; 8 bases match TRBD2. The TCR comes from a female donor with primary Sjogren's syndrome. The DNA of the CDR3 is TGTGCCAGCAGCCTCATCCCCCTCAAGCGGGGGAGCTACGAGCAGTACTTC. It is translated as CASSLIPLKRGSYEQYF.